The sequence of this TCR beta chain was determined in a study of Graves' ophthalmopathy and Graves' hyperthyroidism. PBMCs came from roughly 9.2 ml of fresh peripheral blood. The V end lost 6 bases, the J end lost 11 bases, and 20 bases lay between the germline ends. The CDR3 consists of 14 residues. Germline V gene data show CDR1 as MRHNA and CDR2 as SNTAGT. Amplification targeted the TCR beta CDR3 regions, with RNA transcripts as the source material. Investigators did first-round RT-PCR with HTBI primers, then second-round multiplex PCR. In TCRdb, the multiplex PCR reads were re-called with MiXCR into one record per CDR3 protein. This table has just over 600,000 distinct CDR3 sequences, approximately 21% appearing once.

The chain joins TRBV6-4 to TRBJ1-5; D might be TRBD1 (5 bases). The clonotype was recovered from a woman younger than 30 with stable Graves' hyperthyroidism. Some clones in this sample may be carry-over from other donors' samples. The specimen sequenced was peripheral blood. CDR3 DNA sequence: TGTGCCAGCAGCGAAATCGGGGGGTCCTCGGCCCAGCATTTT. The encoded protein is CASSEIGGSSAQHF.